This T cell receptor (beta chain) was documented in a study of T cells in Graves' hyperthyroidism and ophthalmopathy. Study-wide results and caveats: A median around 6 months before onset, the model predicted ophthalmopathy. Most expanded thyroid clonotypes above 0.001 recurred in blood.

RNA transcripts gave rise to amplified TCR beta CDR3 regions. During a first-round RT-PCR of the TCR CDR3, the HTBI primer set was used. TCRdb passed the multiplex PCR reads through MiXCR, listing each CDR3 protein once. The sample contains 550,000 to 700,000 distinct CDR3 sequences, 46% of which appear only once. This clonotype was seen a few times. The antigen is unknown. The sequenced material came from peripheral blood or thyroid tissue (not recorded which). This TCR derives from an adult woman with Graves' disease, either hyperthyroidism or ophthalmopathy (not recorded which).

The DNA for the CDR3 is TGCAGTTACGGTGGAGAGACCCAGTACTTC. This codes for CSYGGETQYF. The chain employs TRBV29-1 and TRBJ2-5; D remains ambiguous. This CDR3 is 10 amino acids long. The V gene's germline CDR1 is SQVTM and CDR2 ANQGSEA.